This T cell receptor (beta chain) was observed in a study of technical replicates of blood from a few donors (dated by TCRdb to the late 2010s). Remarks on this clone: No antigen is known for it. The sample holds no much larger clone one base away, and base qualities are not on file.

The germline V end is reduced by 7 bases and the J end by 3 bases; junction bases left unmatched: 9. The CDR3 runs 15 amino acids, cysteine and phenylalanine included. The sequence is cut down to CDR3 DNA, 45 bases in frame from base 1. The germline V gene (reference sequence) yields LNHDA for CDR1 and SQIVND for CDR2. Receptor amplification or capture employed the immunoSEQ multiplex PCR assay. TCRdb holds this immuneACCESS table with in-frame rearrangements only. Some clones are missing; in checked studies, unresolved V genes explain under half, and the rest has no known cause. Counted in this sample were about 73,000 clones; 90% to 95% of them appeared once. 0.2% to 0.3% of the sample rests with the top ten.

The sequence is built from TRBV19 and TRBJ2-7; a stretch of 10 junction bases matches TRBD2. Sequenced: T cells isolated from PBMCs. The sequence derives from a human donor in good health. This receptor has the CDR3 CASKRSGGAGYEQYF. The sequenced DNA: TGTGCCAGTAAACGGAGCGGGGGGGCTGGCTACGAGCAGTACTTC.